This T cell receptor (beta chain) was recorded in a study of shared clonotypes between healthy human individuals. Study-wide background: Aged 18 to 49, the donors were a couple of women and a few men. Study results and limitations: Generally, naive subsets came out with larger estimated richness than memory subsets.

As concerns this clone: Its antigen is currently unknown.

V was clipped by 5 bases and J by 0 bases, with 3 bases between them. The CDR3 has 12 residues. Germline CDR1 and CDR2: SNHLY and FYNNEI. An even split of each subset's genomic DNA across several immunoSEQ plates was performed. Assay used: immunoSEQ multiplex PCR; TCRdb lists only in-frame clones, some missing. The sample records 2 million to 2.5 million clones, roughly 95% being singletons. The study drew its donors from healthy HIV-negative adults without recent acute infections or vaccinations. The chain links TRBV2 to TRBJ2-3; no firm D call. The specimen sequenced was naive CD4+ T cells sorted from blood. The subset denotes: CD45RA+ positively selected. The receptor was derived from a man in his late teens or twenties in good health. The CDR3 nucleotides are TGTGCCAGCAGTACTAGCACAGATACGCAGTATTTT. Protein: CASSTSTDTQYF.